These 7 T cell receptor beta chains share one sample of origin, sequenced in a study of T cell responses to AZD1222 COVID-19 vaccine. Clones were read by immunoSEQ multiplex PCR, and TCRdb kept only the in-frame ones, dropping some. The sample lists about 180,000 clones, 88% seen once, with roughly 12% in the top ten. Sample: peripheral blood, taken 28 days after the second AZD1222 dose. The source of these receptors is an adult who received the AZD1222 COVID-19 vaccine.

This chain uses TRBV11-2 with TRBJ2-7; no clear D gene. CDR1 is SGHAT and CDR2 is FQNNGV in the germline V gene. The CDR3 has 15 residues. V lost 0 bases to trimming and J lost 6 bases, with 15 bases between them. CDR3 nucleotides: TGTGCCAGCAGCTTAGATGGGCTAGGGTTGGGCGAGCAGTACTTC. Translating gives CASSLDGLGLGEQYF.

The CDR3 loop is CSARQGPTNEKLFF. Here the CDR3 DNA reads TGCAGCGCAAGACAGGGACCGACTAATGAAAAACTGTTTTTT. This sequence joins TRBV29-1 and TRBJ1-4; 7 bases fit TRBD1. Germline assignment: CDR1 SQVTM and CDR2 ANQGSEA. The CDR3 sequence is 14 residues long. The J segment lost 2 bases and the V segment lost 7 bases, leaving 7 bases of the junction unmatched.

V is TRBV30 and J is TRBJ1-1, with TRBD1 identical over 8 bases. Germline values: CDR1 GTSNPN, CDR2 SVGIG (reference sequence). V lost 1 base, J lost 1 base, and 11 bases stayed unmatched. The CDR3 contains 17 residues. CDR3 sequence reads: CAWSALTGGGWNTEAFF. The CDR3 nucleotides read TGTGCCTGGAGTGCCTTAACAGGGGGAGGCTGGAACACTGAAGCTTTCTTT.

This clone was recorded only once. V is TRBV7-9 and J is TRBJ2-7, with D possibly matching TRBD1 (6 bases). V gave up 5 bases and J gave up 6 bases, with 14 bases separating them. Per the germline V gene, CDR1 is SEHNR and CDR2 is FQNEAQ (reference sequence). The CDR3 has 13 residues. CDR3 sequence: CASSQTTGTEQYF. The CDR3, as DNA: TGTGCCAGCAGCCAAACCACAGGGACCGAGCAGTACTTC. Full variable domain (outside the CDR3, taken from reference TRBV7-9 and TRBJ2-7): DTGVSQNPRHKITKRGQNVTFRCDPISEHNRLYWYRQTLGQGPEFLTYFQNEAQLEKSRLLSDRFSAERPKGSFSTLEIQRTEQGDSAMYLCASSQTTGTEQYFGPGTRLTVT.

The genes are TRBV6-4 and TRBJ1-1; 7 positions match TRBD1. CDR1 and CDR2 from the germline V gene are MRHNA and SNTAGT. With 10 bases clipped from V and 1 base from J, the junction kept 6 bases outside the gene matches. The CDR3 consists of 13 residues. CDR3 sequence: CATRRDRNTEAFF. The DNA for the CDR3 is TGTGCCACACGAAGGGACAGGAACACTGAAGCTTTCTTT.

V gene TRBV5-4 combines with J gene TRBJ1-2; 8 bases map to TRBD1. The CDR3 extends over 13 amino acids. Germline-derived CDR1 and CDR2 are SGHNT and YYREEE (reference sequence). V shed 5 bases, J shed 4 bases, and the junction held 4 bases outside the gene matches. The CDR3 bases are TGTGCCAGCAGTTTCACAGGGGGCTATGGCTACACCTTC. Protein sequence: CASSFTGGYGYTF.

The J gene is TRBJ2-5, the V gene TRBV11-3, with D possibly being TRBD1 or TRBD2 (5 bases each). Germline loops: CDR1 SGHNT, CDR2 YENEEA. The CDR3 loop spans 16 amino acids. V lost 5 bases and J lost 5, with 21 bases in between. The CDR3 here is CASSAGTRIFSETQYF. The CDR3 bases are TGTGCCAGCAGCGCAGGGACCCGGATCTTCAGTGAGACCCAGTACTTC.